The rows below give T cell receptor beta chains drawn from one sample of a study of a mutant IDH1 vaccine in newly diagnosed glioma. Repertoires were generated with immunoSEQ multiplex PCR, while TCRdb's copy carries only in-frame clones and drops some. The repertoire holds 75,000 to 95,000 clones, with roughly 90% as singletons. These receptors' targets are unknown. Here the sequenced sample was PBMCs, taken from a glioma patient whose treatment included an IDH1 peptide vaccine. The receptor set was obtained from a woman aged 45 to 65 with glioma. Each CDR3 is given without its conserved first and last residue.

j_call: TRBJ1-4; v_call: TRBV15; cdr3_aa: ATSRWDSEDEKLF
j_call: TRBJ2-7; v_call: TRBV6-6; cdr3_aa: ASSSPGLAGSYEQY
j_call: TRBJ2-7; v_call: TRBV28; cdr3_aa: ASSLRGGQY
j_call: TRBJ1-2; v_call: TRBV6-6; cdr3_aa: ASTGENYGYT
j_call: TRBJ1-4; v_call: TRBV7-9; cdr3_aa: ASSTDRGRTNEKLF
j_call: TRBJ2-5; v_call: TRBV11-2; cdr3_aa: ASSLGLPGQETQY
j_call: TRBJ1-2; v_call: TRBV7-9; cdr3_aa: ASSLNTDKIRGYT
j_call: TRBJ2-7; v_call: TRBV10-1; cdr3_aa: ASSERGEHEQY
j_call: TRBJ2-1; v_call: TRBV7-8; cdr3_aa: ASRRFPGLTYNEQF
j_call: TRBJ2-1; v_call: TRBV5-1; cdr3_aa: ASSLVQGASLNEQF
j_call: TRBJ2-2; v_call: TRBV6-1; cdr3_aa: ASSELSTGELF
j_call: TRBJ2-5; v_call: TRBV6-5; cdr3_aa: ASSYVLGLEETQY
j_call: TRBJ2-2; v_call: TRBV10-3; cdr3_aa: AISERGINTGELF
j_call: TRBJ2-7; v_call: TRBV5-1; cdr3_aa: ASSPSLAEAYEQY
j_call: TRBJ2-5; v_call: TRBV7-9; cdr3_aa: ASSLEPGRAQETQY
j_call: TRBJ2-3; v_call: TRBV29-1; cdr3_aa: SVDWDRGTDTQY